This TCR beta chain was sequenced during a study of T cell responses to AZD1222 COVID-19 vaccine. Study results and limitations: Clonal diversity may have been underestimated in mostly white British donors. Of the AZD1222 recipients, only five or six were seropositive at baseline. There were repertoire samples only from the period after the peak T cell response. Among vaccine-associated CD4 TCRs, coverage spanned spike, with dominance at 160-218 and 743-854.

Comments on this clone: What it recognizes is unknown.

Generated by immunoSEQ multiplex PCR, the TCRdb table keeps only in-frame clones and is missing some. Among tens of thousands of clones listed, about three quarters were seen once. The CDR3 runs to 14 residues. The germline V gene encodes CDR1 SGHRS and CDR2 YFSETQ. The gene calls are TRBV5-1 and TRBJ2-3, with D possibly matching TRBD2 (7 bases). The material sequenced was peripheral blood, taken 28 days after the second AZD1222 dose. The sequence was collected from an adult who received the AZD1222 COVID-19 vaccine. The CDR3: CATAKGGSTDTQYF. The CDR3 DNA reads as TGCGCGACAGCGAAGGGGGGGAGCACAGATACGCAGTATTTT.